The table lists the clone carrying this T cell receptor (beta chain) with a few counts. Antigen specificity is unknown. This specimen belongs to a study of T-cell memory formation after mild COVID-19. TCRdb itself ran the 5' RACE reads through MiXCR, one entry per CDR3 protein. The sample has 200,000 to 250,000 distinct CDR3 sequences; over 15% are singletons. This CDR3 region has 16 residues. V was clipped by 2 bases and J by 2 bases; unmatched bases: 8. Germline CDR1 is MNHNS and CDR2 is SASEGT. Study conclusions and caveats: CD4/CD8 balance held among clones contracting day 15 to 85, and later expanders leaned CD4+. Pre-infection memory showed some responding clones, and this suggested that cross-reactive memory joined. Contracting clones localized mainly to CM and EM when CD4+ and mainly to EMRA when CD8+.

The TCR was taken from an adult woman who had mild COVID-19 (a few samples of this study predate the infection). Cell type and time point are not known. V is TRBV6-1 and J is TRBJ1-1; the match to TRBD1 covers 7 bases. The sample was PBMCs or a T cell subset sorted from them (not recorded which). Here the CDR3 DNA reads TGTGCCAGCAGTGAAAGGGTGGCAGGGGGTAACACTGAAGCTTTCTTT. This encodes CASSERVAGGNTEAFF.